The sequence of this T cell receptor (beta chain) was determined in a study of memory CD4+ T cells and cytomegalovirus serostatus. General study points: The CMV-associated TCR signature appears largely within the CD4+ memory repertoire.

Single viable CD3+CD4+CD8-CD45RO+ cells were sorted as the memory CD4+ T cells. Here immunoSEQ multiplex PCR was the method, and the copy in TCRdb shows in-frame clones only, minus some. Of 50,000 to 70,000 clones in the sample, around 80% were seen once. This clone has just one count. As yet, its antigen is unknown. This receptor was taken from an adult in good health and CMV-seronegative. Sequenced material: memory CD4+ T cells from blood.

The CDR3 loop is CSVEVGAGENEKLFF. CDR3 nucleotides: TGCAGCGTTGAAGTCGGGGCGGGCGAGAATGAAAAACTGTTTTTT. This chain joins TRBV29-1 and TRBJ1-4, with D perhaps TRBD1 (5 bases). The ends were cut back, 1 base at V and 5 bases at J, with 14 bases in the middle. This CDR3 is 15 amino acids long. From germline, CDR1 is SQVTM and CDR2 ANQGSEA.